This TCR beta chain was obtained from a study of cytomegalovirus exposure and HLA in healthy donors. This CDR3 region has 14 residues. Trimming removed 1 base at V and 3 bases at J, with 10 bases between. Germline V gene sequence: CDR1 MNHNS, CDR2 SASEGT. The PCR made use of 60 Vbeta and 13 Jbeta primers. Clones were sequenced by immunoSEQ multiplex PCR, and TCRdb holds only the in-frame ones, with some missing. The table lists approximately 110,000 clones, 55% to 80% of them singletons. This sequence originates from a young woman in good health and CMV-seronegative. The chain links TRBV6-1 to TRBJ2-7; perhaps TRBD1 as D (5 bases). Sequenced input: PBMCs. The CDR3 nucleotides read TGTGCCAGCAGTGAAGGGACACGAAACTACGAGCAGTACTTC. It codes for CASSEGTRNYEQYF.